Each of the 13 T cell receptor beta chains below was sequenced from the same sample in a study of beta chain features in type 1 diabetes. Expressed TCRB transcripts were sequenced because the isolated RNA had all been reverse transcribed beforehand. Method: immunoSEQ multiplex PCR; TCRdb's copy keeps in-frame clones and lacks some. The sample consists of fewer than 250,000 clones, roughly 9.6% of them appearing once. Sample: naive CD4+ T cells from blood. The origin of the receptors is a woman under 30 in good health.

This clone was seen more than once but under ten times. This sequence joins TRBV4-2 and TRBJ2-7; possibly TRBD2 for D (5 bases). The germline V and J ends were trimmed by 0 bases and 0 bases, with 15 bases remaining between them. The germline gives CDR1 LGHNA, CDR2 YNFKEQ. The CDR3 contains 17 residues. CDR3 protein: CASSQEGRLISSYEQYF. As DNA, the CDR3 is TGTGCCAGCAGCCAAGAAGGGAGACTCATATCCTCCTACGAGCAGTACTTC.

The chain recombines TRBV5-1 with TRBJ1-1; possibly TRBD1 for D (6 bases). CDR1 and CDR2 from the germline V gene are SGHRS and YFSETQ. V was trimmed by 0 bases and J by 0 bases, leaving 6 bases between them. The CDR3 is made up of 14 amino acids. The CDR3 sequence: CASSLDRVNTEAFF. The DNA of the CDR3 is TGCGCCAGCAGCTTGGACAGGGTGAACACTGAAGCTTTCTTT.

The rearrangement links TRBV6-1 to TRBJ2-3; 7 nucleotides align to TRBD1. With 2 bases clipped from V and 4 bases from J, the junction kept 6 bases outside the gene matches. The V gene's germline CDR1 is MNHNS and CDR2 SASEGT. The length of the CDR3 is 15 residues. CDR3 residues: CASSERGQSSDTQYF. CDR3 in DNA: TGTGCCAGCAGTGAAAGGGGACAGTCCTCAGATACGCAGTATTTT.

The gene calls are TRBV1 and TRBJ2-1; the table's D call, TRBD1, was not checked against the DNA. TRBV1 is an annotated pseudogene. This CDR3 is built from 17 residues. The DNA for the CDR3 is TGCACCAGCAGCCAAGGGCACCGGGACAGGGATATCAATGAGCAGTTCTTC. This codes for CTSSQGHRDRDINEQFF.

The chain recombines TRBV6-6 with TRBJ1-1; 7 bases line up with TRBD1. The J segment lost 9 bases and the V segment lost 0 bases, leaving 10 bases of the junction unmatched. The CDR3 runs 15 residues. Germline-derived CDR1 and CDR2 are MNHNY and SVGAGI (reference sequence). CDR3 DNA: TGTGCCAGCAGTTACTCCGGAGACAGGGAGATCAAAGCTTTCTTT. Amino acids: CASSYSGDREIKAFF.

There are a few counts of this clone. The chain uses TRBV5-4 and TRBJ2-1, with a possible D match to TRBD2 (6 bases). V was shortened by 4 bases and J by 2 bases, with 16 bases between the two germline ends. Germline V gene data show CDR1 as SGHNT and CDR2 as YYREEE (reference sequence). The CDR3 runs to 16 residues. The CDR3 bases are TGTGCCAGCAGCCGGGCGCGGCGGGATACCTACAATGAGCAGTTCTTC. This gives the protein CASSRARRDTYNEQFF.

This chain uses TRBV5-4 with TRBJ1-2; tentative D call: TRBD1 (5 bases). Trimming cost V 4 bases and J 0 bases, with 19 bases left between them. This CDR3 has 17 residues. CDR1 and CDR2 from the germline V gene are SGHNT and YYREEE (reference sequence). CDR3 in DNA: TGTGCCAGCAGCCCGGATGGGGGGGTCGGAGCTAACTATGGCTACACCTTC. This codes for CASSPDGGVGANYGYTF.

This clone appeared a few times. The V call is TRBV19, the J call TRBJ2-5, with 12 bases matching TRBD2. After removal of 3 bases from V and 3 bases from J, the junction contained 11 bases not matched to a gene. Germline V gives CDR1 LNHDA, CDR2 SQIVND (reference sequence). The CDR3 is made up of 18 amino acids. In nucleotides, the CDR3 is TGTGCCAGTAGTATTGTGGCTAGCGGGGGGGCCGTGGAAGAGACCCAGTACTTC. This gives the protein CASSIVASGGAVEETQYF.

This clone showed up just a few times. The chain combines TRBV7-8 with TRBJ1-2, with D uncertain. The V gene lost 6 bases and the J gene lost 6 bases, with 14 bases spanning the gap. CDR1 is SGHVS, CDR2 FQNEAQ, per germline. This CDR3 has 13 amino acids. The CDR3: CASRRRVGDGYTF. The CDR3 DNA is TGTGCCAGCAGACGACGGGTAGGCGATGGCTACACCTTC.

This clone was counted a few times. The chain combines TRBV10-1 with TRBJ1-6; D uncertain. This CDR3 spans 12 amino acids. The V end was cut by 5 bases, the J end by 9 bases, with 8 bases between. Germline V gene data show CDR1 as WNHNN and CDR2 as SYGVQD (reference sequence). The CDR3 DNA follows: TGCGCCAGCAGTAAGAACGGTTCACCCCTCCACTTT. Amino acids: CASSKNGSPLHF.

This clone came up a few times. V is TRBV2 and J is TRBJ1-2; D is possibly TRBD1 (5 bases). Deletions cut 6 bases from V and 6 bases from J, with 14 bases between. CDR1 is SNHLY and CDR2 is FYNNEI in the germline V gene. The CDR3 loop spans 13 amino acids. The CDR3 region is CASRETDANGYTF. For the CDR3, the DNA is TGTGCCAGCAGGGAGACAGATGCCAATGGCTACACCTTC.

CDR3 DNA sequence: TGTGCCAGCAGCTTAGCGCAGGGCTCGGGGGCCAACGTCCTGACTTTC. Protein sequence: CASSLAQGSGANVLTF. The gene calls are TRBV7-9 and TRBJ2-6, with D perhaps matching TRBD1 (5 bases). Deletions cut 0 bases from V and 4 bases from J, with 10 bases between. The CDR3 is made up of 16 amino acids. CDR1 and CDR2 from the germline V gene are SEHNR and FQNEAQ (reference sequence).

The rearrangement joins TRBV30 to TRBJ1-2; D is undetermined. V lost 0 bases to trimming and J lost 4 bases, with 6 bases between them. The CDR3 totals 12 residues. The germline gives CDR1 GTSNPN, CDR2 SVGIG (reference sequence). CDR3 loop: CAWSVASYGYTF. Here the CDR3 DNA reads TGTGCCTGGAGTGTAGCGAGCTATGGCTACACCTTC.